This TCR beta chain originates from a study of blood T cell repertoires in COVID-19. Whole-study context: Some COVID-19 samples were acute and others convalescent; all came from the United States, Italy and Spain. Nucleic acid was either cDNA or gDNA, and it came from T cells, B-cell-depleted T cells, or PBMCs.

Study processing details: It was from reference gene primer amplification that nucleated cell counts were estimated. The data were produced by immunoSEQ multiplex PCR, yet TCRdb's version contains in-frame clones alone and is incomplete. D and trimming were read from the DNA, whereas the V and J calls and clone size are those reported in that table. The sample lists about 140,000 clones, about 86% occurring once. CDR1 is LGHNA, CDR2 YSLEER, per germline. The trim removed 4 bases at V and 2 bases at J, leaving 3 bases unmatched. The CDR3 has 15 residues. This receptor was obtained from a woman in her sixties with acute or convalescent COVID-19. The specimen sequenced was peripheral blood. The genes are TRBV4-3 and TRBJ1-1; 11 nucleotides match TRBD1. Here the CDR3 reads CASSLGQGANTEAFF. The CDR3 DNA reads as TGCGCCAGCAGCCTAGGACAGGGGGCCAACACTGAAGCTTTCTTT.